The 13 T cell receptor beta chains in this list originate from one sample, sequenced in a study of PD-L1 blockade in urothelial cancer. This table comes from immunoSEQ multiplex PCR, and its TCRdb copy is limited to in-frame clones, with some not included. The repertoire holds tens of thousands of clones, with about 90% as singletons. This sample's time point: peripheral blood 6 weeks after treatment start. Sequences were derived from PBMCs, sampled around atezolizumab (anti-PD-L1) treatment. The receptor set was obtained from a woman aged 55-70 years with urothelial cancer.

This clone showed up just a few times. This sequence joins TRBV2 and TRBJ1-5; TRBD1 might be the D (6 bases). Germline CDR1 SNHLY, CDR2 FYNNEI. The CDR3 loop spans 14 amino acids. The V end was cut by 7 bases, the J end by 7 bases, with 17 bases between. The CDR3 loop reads CASTETGSRQPQHF. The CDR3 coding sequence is TGTGCCAGCACGGAAACAGGGAGCAGGCAGCCCCAGCATTTT.

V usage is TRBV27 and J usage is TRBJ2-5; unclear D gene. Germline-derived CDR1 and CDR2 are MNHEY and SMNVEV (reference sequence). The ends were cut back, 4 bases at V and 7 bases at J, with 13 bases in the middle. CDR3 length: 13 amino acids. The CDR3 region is CASSSTYLGTQYF. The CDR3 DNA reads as TGTGCCAGCAGTTCGACTTACCTCGGGACCCAGTACTTC.

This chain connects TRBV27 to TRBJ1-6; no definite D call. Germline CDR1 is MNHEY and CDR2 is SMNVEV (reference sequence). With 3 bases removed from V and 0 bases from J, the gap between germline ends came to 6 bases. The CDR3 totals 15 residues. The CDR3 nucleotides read TGTGCCAGCAGTTTTACAGCCTCCTATAATTCACCCCTCCACTTT. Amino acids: CASSFTASYNSPLHF.

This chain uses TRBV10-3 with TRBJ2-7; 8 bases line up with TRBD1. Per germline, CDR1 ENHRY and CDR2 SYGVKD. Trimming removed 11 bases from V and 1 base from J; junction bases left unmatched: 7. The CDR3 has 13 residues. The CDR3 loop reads CASSDRVSYEQYF. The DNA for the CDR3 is TGTGCCTCTTCGGACAGGGTGTCCTACGAGCAGTACTTC.

The CDR3 region is CASSLAGLVGGEQFF. The DNA of the CDR3 is TGTGCCAGCAGCTTAGCGGGACTAGTTGGCGGAGAGCAGTTCTTC. This sequence joins TRBV11-3 and TRBJ2-1; TRBD2 matches at 8 bases. Germline assignment: CDR1 SGHNT and CDR2 YENEEA. The J segment lost 10 bases and the V segment lost 1 base, leaving 9 bases of the junction unmatched. The CDR3 is made up of 15 amino acids.

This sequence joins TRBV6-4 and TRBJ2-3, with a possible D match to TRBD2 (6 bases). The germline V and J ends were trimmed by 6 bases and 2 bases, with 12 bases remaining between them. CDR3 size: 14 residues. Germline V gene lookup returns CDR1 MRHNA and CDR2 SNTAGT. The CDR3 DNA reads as TGTGCCAGCAGAGCTAGCGACTCCACAGATACGCAGTATTTT. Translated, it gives CASRASDSTDTQYF.

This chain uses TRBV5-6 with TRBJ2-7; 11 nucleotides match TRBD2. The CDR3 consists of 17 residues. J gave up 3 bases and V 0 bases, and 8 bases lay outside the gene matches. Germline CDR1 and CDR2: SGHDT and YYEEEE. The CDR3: CASSLVGLAGGRYEQYF. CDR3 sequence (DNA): TGTGCCAGCAGCTTGGTCGGGCTAGCGGGAGGACGCTACGAGCAGTACTTC.

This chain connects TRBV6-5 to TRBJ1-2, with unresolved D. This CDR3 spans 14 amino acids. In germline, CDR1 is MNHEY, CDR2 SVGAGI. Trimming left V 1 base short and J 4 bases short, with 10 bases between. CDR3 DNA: TGTGCCAGCAGTTACTTCTTCGGTAGCTATGGCTACACCTTC. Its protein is CASSYFFGSYGYTF.

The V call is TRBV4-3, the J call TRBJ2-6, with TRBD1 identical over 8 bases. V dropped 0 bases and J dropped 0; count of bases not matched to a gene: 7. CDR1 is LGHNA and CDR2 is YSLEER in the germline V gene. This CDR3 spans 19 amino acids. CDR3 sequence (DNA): TGCGCCAGCAGCCAAGATCGGACAGGGCTATTCTCTGGGGCCAACGTCCTGACTTTC. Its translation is CASSQDRTGLFSGANVLTF.

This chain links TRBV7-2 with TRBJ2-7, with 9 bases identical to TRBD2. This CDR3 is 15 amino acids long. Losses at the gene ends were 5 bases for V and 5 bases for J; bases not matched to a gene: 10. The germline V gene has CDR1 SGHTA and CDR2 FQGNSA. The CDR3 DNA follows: TGTGCCAGCAGCCCCCCGGGCGGGAGGGCGAACGAGCAGTACTTC. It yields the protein CASSPPGGRANEQYF.

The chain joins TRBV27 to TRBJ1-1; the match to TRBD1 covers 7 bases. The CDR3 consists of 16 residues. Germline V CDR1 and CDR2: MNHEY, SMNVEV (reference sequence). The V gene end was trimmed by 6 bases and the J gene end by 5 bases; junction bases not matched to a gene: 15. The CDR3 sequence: CASSPRLGGARTEAFF. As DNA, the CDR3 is TGTGCCAGCAGCCCCCGGTTAGGGGGCGCGCGGACTGAAGCTTTCTTT.

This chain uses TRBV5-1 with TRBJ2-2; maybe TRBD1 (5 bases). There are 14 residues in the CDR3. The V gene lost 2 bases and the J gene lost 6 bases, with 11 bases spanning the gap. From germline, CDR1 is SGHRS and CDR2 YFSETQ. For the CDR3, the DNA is TGCGCCAGCAGCTTCCGGACATTTTCCGGGGAGCTGTTTTTT. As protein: CASSFRTFSGELFF.

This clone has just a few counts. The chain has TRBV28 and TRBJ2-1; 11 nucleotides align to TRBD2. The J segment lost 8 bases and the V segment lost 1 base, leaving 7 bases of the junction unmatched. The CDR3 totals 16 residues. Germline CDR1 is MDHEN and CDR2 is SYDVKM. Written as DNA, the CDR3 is TGTGCCAGCAGTTTATTGGGACTAGCGGCAGGGGATGAGCAGTTCTTC. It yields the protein CASSLLGLAAGDEQFF.